These 27 T cell receptor beta chains share one sample of origin, sequenced in a study of STAT5B mutations in CD4+ large granular lymphocyte leukemia. Generated by immunoSEQ multiplex PCR, the TCRdb table keeps only in-frame clones and is missing some. The table shows about 30,000 clones, with 71% occurring only once. Sequencing input: CD4+ T cells from blood buffy coats. These receptors were taken from a human donor in good health.

In its sample, this clone was seen once. The chain is built from TRBV28 and TRBJ2-7, with D unclear. With 1 base removed from V and 7 bases from J, the gap between germline ends came to 5 bases. The CDR3 loop spans 11 amino acids. Germline CDR1 and CDR2: MDHEN and SYDVKM. CDR3 sequence reads: CASSLLGEQYF. CDR3 nucleotides: TGTGCCAGCAGTTTATTGGGGGAGCAGTACTTC.

The V and J genes are TRBV4-1 and TRBJ1-2; TRBD1 matches at 7 bases. Germline assignment: CDR1 MGHRA and CDR2 YSYEKL. V dropped 5 bases and J dropped 7; count of bases not matched to a gene: 10. The CDR3 has 14 amino acids. The CDR3 reads CASSLNRGGSGYTF. In DNA form, the CDR3 reads TGCGCCAGCAGCTTAAACAGGGGAGGGAGTGGCTACACCTTC.

This chain uses TRBV6-1 with TRBJ2-1; possible D gene TRBD2, 5 bases. V was pared by 8 bases and J by 6 bases, with 14 bases between. Germline CDR1 is MNHNS and CDR2 is SASEGT. The CDR3 consists of 13 residues. CDR3 coding DNA: TGTGCCAGCGGCACGGGGTTTGGCAATGAGCAGTTCTTC. Protein: CASGTGFGNEQFF.

The chain joins TRBV28 to TRBJ2-7, with 8 bases aligning to TRBD2. CDR1 is MDHEN, CDR2 SYDVKM, per germline. V lost 2 bases, J lost 0 bases, and 3 bases stayed unmatched. This CDR3 spans 15 amino acids. As DNA, the CDR3 is TGTGCCAGCAGTTTAGTAGCGGGGCCCTCCTACGAGCAGTACTTC. Translated, it gives CASSLVAGPSYEQYF.

The chain links TRBV30 to TRBJ1-1, with unresolved D. Trimming stripped 4 bases from V and 5 bases from J, with 5 bases between. Per the germline V gene, CDR1 is GTSNPN and CDR2 is SVGIG (reference sequence). CDR3 length: 10 amino acids. The DNA for the CDR3 is TGTGCCTGGATAGGTACTGAAGCTTTCTTT. Translated, it gives CAWIGTEAFF.

Only one count was recorded for this clone. The chain's CDR3 is CASRLTSGGVGELFF. DNA for the CDR3: TGTGCCAGTAGACTGACTAGCGGGGGCGTCGGGGAGCTGTTTTTT. The chain joins TRBV19 to TRBJ2-2, with 12 bases matching TRBD2. CDR3 length equals 15 residues. Germline values: CDR1 LNHDA, CDR2 SQIVND (reference sequence). V lost 6 bases to trimming and J lost 7 bases; unmatched junction nucleotides: 6.

This chain uses TRBV11-2 with TRBJ2-5; D ambiguous. V gave up 1 base and J gave up 4 bases, with 4 bases separating them. From germline, CDR1 is SGHAT and CDR2 FQNNGV. There are 12 residues in the CDR3. The CDR3 loop is CASSLGRETQYF. For the CDR3, the DNA is TGTGCCAGCAGCTTAGGCCGAGAGACCCAGTACTTC.

There are a few counts of this clone. J is TRBJ1-2 and V is TRBV7-2; possibly TRBD1 for D (6 bases). The CDR3 is made up of 11 amino acids. V lost 5 bases and J lost 13, with 14 bases in between. Germline-derived CDR1 and CDR2 are SGHTA and FQGNSA. The CDR3 DNA reads TGTGCCAGCAGCCTAAGACAGGCGAGCACCTTC. It is translated as CASSLRQASTF.

This clone was detected only a few times. This chain connects TRBV19 to TRBJ1-1; D is perhaps TRBD1 (5 bases). Trimming stripped 0 bases from V and 4 bases from J, with 18 bases between. This CDR3 is 17 amino acids long. CDR1 LNHDA and CDR2 SQIVND come from the germline V gene (reference sequence). The CDR3 loop reads CASSIDHRAGYFTEAFF. In DNA, the CDR3 is TGTGCCAGTAGTATAGATCATCGGGCAGGGTATTTCACTGAAGCTTTCTTT.

This chain links TRBV29-1 with TRBJ2-6; 9 bases agree with TRBD1. V trimming: 6 bases; J trimming: 3 bases; junction bases outside the gene matches: 18. Germline CDR1 and CDR2: SQVTM and ANQGSEA. The CDR3 spans 19 residues. The CDR3 nucleotides are TGCAGCGTCATCTGGGGCCGGGACAGGGATACGATTGGGGCCAACGTCCTGACTTTC. Protein sequence: CSVIWGRDRDTIGANVLTF. The variable domain in full, completed from reference TRBV29-1 and TRBJ2-6, reads SAVISQKPSRDICQRGTSLTIQCQVDSQVTMMFWYRQQPGQSLTLIATANQGSEATYESGFVIDKFPISRPNLTFSTLTVSNMSPEDSSIYLCSVIWGRDRDTIGANVLTFGAGSRLTVL.

The J gene is TRBJ1-6, the V gene TRBV19; 7 nucleotides match TRBD1. Germline-derived CDR1 and CDR2 are LNHDA and SQIVND (reference sequence). This CDR3 is 19 amino acids long. With 4 bases clipped from V and 0 bases from J, the junction kept 12 bases outside the gene matches. DNA of the CDR3: TGTGCCAGTAGTAGACTTCGGACAGGCGCGAGCTCCTATAATTCACCCCTCCACTTT. Protein product: CASSRLRTGASSYNSPLHF.

The table lists this clone with a few counts. V is TRBV6-5 and J is TRBJ1-1; 9 bases are a match to TRBD1. Germline V lookup: CDR1 MNHEY, CDR2 SVGAGI. Germline trimming cut 5 bases from V and 11 bases from J; bases unmatched to any gene: 6. CDR3 length: 12 amino acids. CDR3 sequence: CASSTGTGLAFF. Written as DNA, the CDR3 is TGTGCCAGCAGTACCGGGACAGGGTTGGCTTTCTTT.

The chain uses TRBV19 and TRBJ1-1, with D possibly being TRBD1 (6 bases). The CDR3 runs 17 residues. V lost 5 bases and J lost 0, with 19 bases in between. Germline values: CDR1 LNHDA, CDR2 SQIVND (reference sequence). The CDR3 sequence: CASSRAGPGAMNTEAFF. The CDR3 DNA follows: TGTGCCAGTAGTCGCGCTGGACCGGGGGCGATGAACACTGAAGCTTTCTTT.

The rearrangement links TRBV7-9 to TRBJ1-2; D perhaps matches TRBD1 (6 bases). The CDR3 is 14 amino acids. The V and J ends lost 5 bases and 7 bases respectively, with 17 bases between them. Germline V gene data show CDR1 as SEHNR and CDR2 as FQNEAQ (reference sequence). The CDR3 sequence is CASSPKQGLVGYTF. The CDR3 region has the DNA TGTGCCAGCAGCCCCAAACAGGGATTGGTTGGCTACACCTTC.

CDR3 nucleotide sequence: TGTGCCAGCTCACCAGGACCCCAAGAGAACACTGAAGCTTTCTTT. Its protein is CASSPGPQENTEAFF. V is TRBV18 and J is TRBJ1-1; no firm D call. Germline V gene lookup returns CDR1 KGHSH and CDR2 LQKENI. This CDR3 is 15 amino acids long. Trimming cost V 2 bases and J 1 base, with 11 bases left between them.

This clone was seen only a few times. The chain links TRBV28 to TRBJ2-7; perhaps TRBD2 as D (5 bases). The V end lost 1 base, the J end lost 6 bases, and 7 bases lay between the germline ends. There are 12 residues in the CDR3. Germline loops: CDR1 MDHEN, CDR2 SYDVKM. CDR3 nucleotide sequence: TGTGCCAGCAGTTTATTGACTACCGAGCAGTACTTC. This translates into CASSLLTTEQYF.

The chain's CDR3 is CASSEDLPTYEQYF. The CDR3 bases are TGTGCCAGTAGTGAGGACTTACCGACCTACGAGCAGTACTTC. The chain couples TRBV19 to TRBJ2-7, with a tentative D call TRBD2 (5 bases). The length of the CDR3 is 14 residues. The V end lost 5 bases, the J end lost 2 bases, and 13 bases lay between the germline ends. Germline loops: CDR1 LNHDA, CDR2 SQIVND (reference sequence).

CDR3 bases: TGTGCCAGCAGGTCCCTGGGGGGGGGAAACACCATATATTTT. Translating it yields CASRSLGGGNTIYF. The J gene is TRBJ1-3, the V gene TRBV6-5, with D possibly TRBD1 on 5 matching bases. Trimming removed 6 bases at V and 4 bases at J, with 13 bases between. Germline CDR1 and CDR2: MNHEY and SVGAGI. This CDR3 is 14 amino acids long.

DNA of the CDR3: TGTGCCAGCAGCCCCCTCGGGCAGCCCTTGAACTATGGCTACACCTTC. Translating it yields CASSPLGQPLNYGYTF. The chain has TRBV5-8 and TRBJ1-2; no reliable D call. The CDR3 has 16 residues. V was shortened by 4 bases and J by 2 bases, with 18 bases between the two germline ends. The germline V gene encodes CDR1 SGHTS and CDR2 YDEGEE.

This chain uses TRBV19 with TRBJ1-2, with 7 bases that match TRBD1. The CDR3 covers 16 residues. Trimming at V came to 0 bases and at J to 4 bases, leaving 8 bases not matched to a gene. Germline V gene lookup returns CDR1 LNHDA and CDR2 SQIVND (reference sequence). Here the CDR3 DNA reads TGTGCCAGTAGTATAGACCGCGGACAGGAACTCTATGGCTACACCTTC. Protein: CASSIDRGQELYGYTF.

The chain couples TRBV6-5 to TRBJ2-7; 10 nucleotides line up with TRBD1. Germline trimming cut 6 bases from V and 2 bases from J; bases unmatched to any gene: 7. This CDR3 comprises 15 residues. CDR1 MNHEY and CDR2 SVGAGI come from the germline V gene. The CDR3 nucleotides read TGTGCCAGCAGGGGGGGACAGGGGTCCACCTACGAGCAGTACTTC. Protein: CASRGGQGSTYEQYF.

The chain joins TRBV7-3 to TRBJ2-1, with D possibly being TRBD1 (7 bases). Germline CDR1 and CDR2: SGHTA and FQGTGA. Deletions cut 1 base from V and 6 bases from J, with 19 bases between. The CDR3 totals 17 residues. The CDR3 DNA is TGTGCCAGCAGCTTAATCCGGCAGCAGGGGGGTGTCAATGAGCAGTTCTTC. This translates into CASSLIRQQGGVNEQFF.

A few counts support this clone. The rearrangement links TRBV27 to TRBJ2-7; 10 positions agree with TRBD1. CDR3 size: 14 residues. V dropped 6 bases and J dropped 4; count of bases not matched to a gene: 6. Germline CDR1 and CDR2: MNHEY and SMNVEV (reference sequence). For the CDR3, the DNA is TGTGCCAGCAGCCGGACAGGGGGGGCTTACGAGCAGTACTTC. This sequence encodes CASSRTGGAYEQYF.

This clone was counted only a few times. The chain couples TRBV30 to TRBJ1-3, with 7 bases matching TRBD1. V trimming: 2 bases; J trimming: 2 bases; junction bases outside the gene matches: 0. In germline, CDR1 is GTSNPN, CDR2 SVGIG (reference sequence). The CDR3 runs 13 residues. The CDR3 spells CAWSRGPGNTIYF. CDR3 nucleotides: TGTGCCTGGAGTAGGGGGCCTGGAAACACCATATATTTT.

The chain links TRBV7-2 to TRBJ1-1, with D perhaps TRBD1 (6 bases). CDR3 length: 15 amino acids. Germline V CDR1 and CDR2: SGHTA, FQGNSA. V shed 3 bases and J shed 9 bases, with 20 bases lying between them. CDR3 bases: TGTGCCAGCAGCTTGGGTTGGGGGCGTCCGCTGAAAGCTTTCTTT. Its translation: CASSLGWGRPLKAFF.

The rearrangement joins TRBV7-9 to TRBJ1-1, with 8 bases aligning to TRBD1. V was pared by 5 bases and J by 4 bases, with 9 bases of the junction left unmatched. Germline V gene lookup returns CDR1 SEHNR and CDR2 FQNEAQ (reference sequence). The CDR3 is 15 residues long. The CDR3 here is CASSAGQGGGTEAFF. CDR3 coding DNA: TGTGCCAGCAGCGCAGGACAGGGAGGTGGCACTGAAGCTTTCTTT. Combining the CDR3 with reference TRBV7-9 and TRBJ1-1 gives the whole variable domain DTGVSQNPRHKITKRGQNVTFRCDPISEHNRLYWYRQTLGQGPEFLTYFQNEAQLEKSRLLSDRFSAERPKGSFSTLEIQRTEQGDSAMYLCASSAGQGGGTEAFFGQGTRLTVV.

This chain uses TRBV9 with TRBJ2-6, with 9 nucleotides matching TRBD1. Germline V gene sequence: CDR1 SGDLS, CDR2 YYNGEE. V shed 6 bases and J 3 bases; nucleotides not matched to a gene: 7. This CDR3 has 16 residues. The CDR3 here is CASTPRQGVGANVLTF. For the CDR3, the DNA is TGTGCCAGCACGCCTAGACAGGGGGTTGGGGCCAACGTCCTGACTTTC.